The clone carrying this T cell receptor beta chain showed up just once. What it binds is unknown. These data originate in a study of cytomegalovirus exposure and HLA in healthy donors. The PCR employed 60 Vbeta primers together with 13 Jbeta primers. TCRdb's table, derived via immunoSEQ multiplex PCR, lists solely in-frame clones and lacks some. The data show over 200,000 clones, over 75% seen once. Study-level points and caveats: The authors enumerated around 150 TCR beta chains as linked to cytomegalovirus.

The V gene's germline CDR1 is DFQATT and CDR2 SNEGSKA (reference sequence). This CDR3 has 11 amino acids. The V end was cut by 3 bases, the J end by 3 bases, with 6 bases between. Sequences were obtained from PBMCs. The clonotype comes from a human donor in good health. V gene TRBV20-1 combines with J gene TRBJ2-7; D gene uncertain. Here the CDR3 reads CSARGNYEQYF. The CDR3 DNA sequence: TGCAGTGCTAGGGGCAACTACGAGCAGTACTTC.